These 26 T cell receptor beta chains were all obtained from the same sample, sequenced in a study of cytomegalovirus exposure and HLA in healthy donors. PCR was performed using 60 Vbeta and 13 Jbeta primers. Using immunoSEQ multiplex PCR, the repertoire was profiled, and TCRdb retains in-frame clones only, with some absent. The table has over 130,000 clones, 82% seen once. The sequenced sample consisted of PBMCs. The receptor source for this set is a male donor in good health and CMV-seronegative.

This clone was seen a few times. V gene TRBV6-5 combines with J gene TRBJ2-5, with D possibly being TRBD1 (5 bases). V was trimmed by 5 bases and J by 1 base, leaving 8 bases between them. CDR3 length equals 13 residues. Germline CDR1 and CDR2: MNHEY and SVGAGI. The CDR3 DNA reads TGTGCCAGCAGTCAACAGGTCCAAGAGACCCAGTACTTC. This gives the protein CASSQQVQETQYF.

This clone was detected ten times or more. The chain has TRBV5-4 and TRBJ2-7, with D possibly TRBD1 on 6 matching bases. The germline CDR1 and CDR2 sequences are SGHNT and YYREEE (reference sequence). The CDR3 extends over 12 amino acids. V lost 4 bases to trimming and J lost 4 bases, with 9 bases between them. CDR3 DNA: TGTGCCAGCAGCCCCACAGGGTACGAGCAGTACTTC. It translates to CASSPTGYEQYF. Together with reference TRBV5-4 and TRBJ2-7, the CDR3 gives the full variable domain: ETGVTQSPTHLIKTRGQQVTLRCSSQSGHNTVSWYQQALGQGPQFIFQYYREEENGRGNFPPRFSGLQFPNYSSELNVNALELDDSALYLCASSPTGYEQYFGPGTRLTVT.

The V and J genes are TRBV5-4 and TRBJ2-1; weak D call: TRBD1 (5 bases). The CDR3 totals 14 residues. Germline values: CDR1 SGHNT, CDR2 YYREEE (reference sequence). V lost 4 bases and J 2 bases, leaving 10 bases between the germline ends. The CDR3, as DNA: TGTGCCAGCAGCCGTACAGGCCCCTACAATGAGCAGTTCTTC. Translated, it gives CASSRTGPYNEQFF.

This rearrangement joins TRBV19 to TRBJ2-7, with TRBD2 matching over 9 bases. The CDR3 consists of 16 residues. Germline loops: CDR1 LNHDA, CDR2 SQIVND (reference sequence). Losses at the gene ends were 8 bases for V and 6 bases for J; bases not matched to a gene: 17. The CDR3 DNA sequence: TGTGCCAGTCCAGCCCACTTCGGGACTAGCAGGTTCGAGCAGTACTTC. Amino acid sequence: CASPAHFGTSRFEQYF.

The CDR3 coding sequence is TGTGCCAGCAGCTTAGACAGGGTCTATGGCTACACCTTC. Translated, it gives CASSLDRVYGYTF. This chain joins TRBV7-2 and TRBJ1-2; D may be TRBD1 (6 bases). The V end was cut by 1 base, the J end by 4 bases, with 7 bases between. Germline V gene data show CDR1 as SGHTA and CDR2 as FQGNSA. CDR3 size: 13 residues.

This clone showed up just once. The rearrangement joins TRBV18 to TRBJ1-5, with TRBD1 matching 11 bases. The V and J ends lost 4 bases and 7 bases, in that order; junction bases with no gene match: 0. CDR1 and CDR2 (germline): KGHSH, LQKENI. The CDR3 extends over 13 amino acids. CDR3 protein: CASSRTGGQPQHF. CDR3 nucleotides: TGTGCCAGCTCACGGACAGGGGGCCAGCCCCAGCATTTT.

The V call is TRBV7-2, the J call TRBJ2-5; a possible D gene is TRBD2 (6 bases). V was clipped by 0 bases and J by 4 bases, with 6 bases between them. The CDR3 contains 13 residues. Germline-derived CDR1 and CDR2 are SGHTA and FQGNSA. CDR3 loop: CASSLAGGETQYF. CDR3 bases: TGTGCCAGCAGCTTAGCGGGAGGAGAGACCCAGTACTTC.

The chain couples TRBV7-9 to TRBJ2-5; D is unclear. Germline assignment: CDR1 SEHNR and CDR2 FQNEAQ (reference sequence). The CDR3 extends over 13 amino acids. Trimming took 1 base from V and 3 from J, leaving 6 bases between them. CDR3 sequence (DNA): TGTGCCAGCAGCTTAGTGTTAAAAGAGACCCAGTACTTC. As protein: CASSLVLKETQYF. The whole variable domain, remainder taken from reference TRBV7-9 and TRBJ2-5, is DTGVSQNPRHKITKRGQNVTFRCDPISEHNRLYWYRQTLGQGPEFLTYFQNEAQLEKSRLLSDRFSAERPKGSFSTLEIQRTEQGDSAMYLCASSLVLKETQYFGPGTRLLVL.

The chain recombines TRBV7-8 with TRBJ2-1; D remains unclear. The V gene lost 5 bases and the J gene lost 7 bases, with 9 bases spanning the gap. Germline V gives CDR1 SGHVS, CDR2 FQNEAQ. The CDR3 is 12 amino acids. The CDR3 loop reads CASSAIANEQFF. The CDR3 nucleotides read TGTGCCAGCAGCGCAATAGCAAATGAGCAGTTCTTC.

The rearrangement links TRBV7-2 to TRBJ1-5; 11 bases map to TRBD1. This CDR3 spans 15 amino acids. Germline loops: CDR1 SGHTA, CDR2 FQGNSA. Unmatched junction bases numbered 7, after V lost 5 bases and J lost 7 bases. DNA for the CDR3: TGTGCCAGCAGCCCAGCGGGGGACAGGGGGCAGCCCCAGCATTTT. This sequence encodes CASSPAGDRGQPQHF.

Only one count was recorded for this clone. This sequence joins TRBV27 and TRBJ1-1; D possibly corresponds to TRBD1 (5 bases). Trimming took 4 bases from V and 6 from J, leaving 15 bases between them. Germline V gene data show CDR1 as MNHEY and CDR2 as SMNVEV (reference sequence). The CDR3 length is 14 residues. CDR3 residues: CASSSQAGYAEAFF. Here the CDR3 DNA reads TGTGCCAGCAGTTCCCAGGCAGGGTACGCTGAAGCTTTCTTT.

V is TRBV11-3 and J is TRBJ2-3, with a weak D call TRBD1 (5 bases). Germline loops: CDR1 SGHNT, CDR2 YENEEA. The CDR3 runs 13 residues. V lost 1 base to trimming and J lost 6 bases, with 8 bases between them. CDR3 amino acids: CASSLVAGDTQYF. The DNA of the CDR3 is TGTGCCAGCAGCTTAGTTGCAGGGGATACGCAGTATTTT.

The V gene is TRBV9, the J gene TRBJ2-1; possibly TRBD2 for D (6 bases). This CDR3 comprises 14 residues. Trimming left V 0 bases short and J 6 bases short, with 10 bases between. In germline, CDR1 is SGDLS, CDR2 YYNGEE. The CDR3 here is CASSVVGRTNEQFF. For the CDR3, the DNA is TGTGCCAGCAGCGTAGTTGGGAGGACCAATGAGCAGTTCTTC.

Only a few counts were recorded for this clone. The chain has TRBV7-9 and TRBJ2-7, with TRBD2 matching over 10 bases. The CDR3 totals 18 residues. Germline V CDR1 and CDR2: SEHNR, FQNEAQ (reference sequence). J gave up 2 bases and V 2 bases, and 12 bases lay outside the gene matches. This CDR3 reads CASSLHSSGSWKPYEQYF. CDR3 DNA: TGTGCCAGCAGCTTACATTCTAGCGGGAGTTGGAAACCCTACGAGCAGTACTTC. Full variable domain (remainder filled in from reference TRBV7-9 and TRBJ2-7): DTGVSQNPRHKITKRGQNVTFRCDPISEHNRLYWYRQTLGQGPEFLTYFQNEAQLEKSRLLSDRFSAERPKGSFSTLEIQRTEQGDSAMYLCASSLHSSGSWKPYEQYFGPGTRLTVT.

The chain links TRBV27 to TRBJ2-7; unclear D gene. Trimming shortened V by 0 bases and J by 4 bases, and 10 bases separated the two germline ends. The CDR3 loop spans 14 amino acids. Germline loops: CDR1 MNHEY, CDR2 SMNVEV (reference sequence). CDR3 loop: CASSLSTGSYEQYF. CDR3 DNA: TGTGCCAGCAGTTTATCTACCGGTAGTTACGAGCAGTACTTC.

The chain recombines TRBV7-3 with TRBJ2-1; a possible D gene is TRBD2 (6 bases). With 2 bases removed from V and 7 bases from J, the gap between germline ends came to 9 bases. This CDR3 has 13 residues. The germline V gene encodes CDR1 SGHTA and CDR2 FQGTGA. CDR3: CASSLGAGNEQFF. CDR3 in DNA: TGTGCCAGCAGCTTAGGCGCGGGGAATGAGCAGTTCTTC.

The V and J genes are TRBV9 and TRBJ2-5, with TRBD2 matching 9 bases. The V and J ends lost 4 bases and 3 bases, in that order; junction bases with no gene match: 4. The CDR3 runs to 14 residues. CDR1 is SGDLS and CDR2 is YYNGEE in the germline V gene. CDR3 coding DNA: TGTGCCAGCAGCCTCGCTAGCGGGGAAGAGACCCAGTACTTC. Protein product: CASSLASGEETQYF.

CDR3 in amino acids: CAIPRRDREGDTQYF. The CDR3 region has the DNA TGTGCCATCCCGAGGCGGGACAGGGAGGGAGATACGCAGTATTTT. The gene calls are TRBV27 and TRBJ2-3, with 9 bases aligning to TRBD1. J gave up 5 bases and V 10 bases, and 13 bases lay outside the gene matches. Germline assignment: CDR1 MNHEY and CDR2 SMNVEV (reference sequence). This CDR3 comprises 15 residues.

The chain is built from TRBV7-3 and TRBJ2-5, with 13 positions matching TRBD2. In germline, CDR1 is SGHTA, CDR2 FQGTGA. V dropped 4 bases and J dropped 2; count of bases not matched to a gene: 10. The CDR3 extends over 18 amino acids. The CDR3 bases are TGTGCCAGCAGCTCTCCCCACGGGACTAGCGGGACGCAAGAGACCCAGTACTTC. This codes for CASSSPHGTSGTQETQYF.

The chain combines TRBV12-5 with TRBJ2-2, with 8 nucleotides matching TRBD2. CDR1 and CDR2 from the germline V gene are LGHNT and FRNRAP. CDR3 length equals 13 residues. J gave up 4 bases and V 9 bases, and 4 bases lay outside the gene matches. The CDR3 nucleotides read TGTGCTAGCCTACTAGCGGCCACCGGGGAGCTGTTTTTT. This translates into CASLLAATGELFF.

The chain couples TRBV4-3 to TRBJ1-1; D not resolved. The germline gives CDR1 LGHNA, CDR2 YSLEER. The V end lost 7 bases, the J end lost 1 base, and 22 bases lay between the germline ends. CDR3 size: 17 residues. CDR3 sequence reads: CASTGSLGSIENTEAFF. The DNA for the CDR3 is TGCGCCAGCACCGGTAGTTTGGGCAGCATAGAGAACACTGAAGCTTTCTTT.

The chain recombines TRBV5-6 with TRBJ2-7, with no clear D. V was clipped by 0 bases and J by 3 bases, with 4 bases between them. Germline V gene data show CDR1 as SGHDT and CDR2 as YYEEEE. The CDR3 has 12 residues. The DNA for the CDR3 is TGTGCCAGCAGCTTGGCCAACTACGAGCAGTACTTC. This encodes CASSLANYEQYF.

The chain couples TRBV7-8 to TRBJ1-1; possible D gene TRBD1, 6 bases. The CDR3 length is 14 residues. V was clipped by 5 bases and J by 1 base, with 11 bases between them. CDR1 is SGHVS, CDR2 FQNEAQ, per germline. CDR3 protein: CASSRRQENTEAFF. CDR3 nucleotide sequence: TGTGCCAGCAGCCGCCGACAGGAGAACACTGAAGCTTTCTTT.

The rearrangement links TRBV2 to TRBJ2-5, with TRBD1 matching 9 bases. There are 14 residues in the CDR3. In germline, CDR1 is SNHLY, CDR2 FYNNEI. Germline trimming cut 6 bases from V and 0 bases from J; bases unmatched to any gene: 2. In nucleotides, the CDR3 is TGTGCCAGCAGGACAGGGGGGTACCAAGAGACCCAGTACTTC. Protein sequence: CASRTGGYQETQYF.

J is TRBJ2-1 and V is TRBV28; D is unclear. Germline V lookup: CDR1 MDHEN, CDR2 SYDVKM. The CDR3 contains 12 residues. Between the trimmed V and J ends, which lost 11 bases and 7 bases, there was a span of 15 bases. The CDR3 loop is CASSPSENEQFF. The CDR3 nucleotides read TGTGCCTCGAGCCCCAGCGAGAATGAGCAGTTCTTC.

With regard to this clone: The CDR3 does not close with the conserved phenylalanine or tryptophan, likely indicating a read error. The chain couples TRBV4-3 to TRBJ2-7, with D possibly matching TRBD2 (6 bases). The CDR3 totals 16 residues. Germline CDR1 LGHNA, CDR2 YSLEER. Trimming cost V 4 bases and J 6 bases, with 22 bases left between them. The chain's CDR3 is CASSPYGTGALGEQYL. For the CDR3, the DNA is TGCGCCAGCAGCCCATACGGGACTGGGGCCTTGGGCGAGCAGTACCTC.